These 25 T cell receptor beta chains originate from one sample sequenced in a study of cytomegalovirus exposure and HLA in healthy donors. Amplification used 60 Vbeta primers and 13 Jbeta primers. Using immunoSEQ multiplex PCR, the repertoire was profiled, and TCRdb retains in-frame clones only, with some absent. This table holds fewer than 150,000 clones, 78% found once. Sequencing was done on a sample of PBMCs. These receptors all stem from a male donor in good health and CMV-seronegative.

Only a few counts were recorded for this clone. The gene calls are TRBV7-9 and TRBJ2-7; 7 bases fit TRBD2. The CDR3 covers 15 residues. Losses at the gene ends were 3 bases for V and 5 bases for J; bases not matched to a gene: 10. The germline gives CDR1 SEHNR, CDR2 FQNEAQ (reference sequence). CDR3 DNA: TGTGCCAGCAGCTTTAACAGCGCGGGAGTCCACGAGCAGTACTTC. Amino acids: CASSFNSAGVHEQYF.

The chain has TRBV7-2 and TRBJ2-7, with TRBD2 identical over 11 bases. The CDR3 is 15 residues long. In germline, CDR1 is SGHTA, CDR2 FQGNSA. V was clipped by 5 bases and J by 7 bases; unmatched bases: 10. The CDR3 spells CASSPRLAGGEEQYF. The CDR3 bases are TGTGCCAGCAGCCCCCGGCTAGCGGGAGGAGAGGAGCAGTACTTC.

The chain links TRBV11-2 to TRBJ2-2; 16 nucleotides agree with TRBD2. The trim removed 5 bases at V and 6 bases at J, leaving 6 bases unmatched. The CDR3 extends over 17 amino acids. Germline-derived CDR1 and CDR2 are SGHAT and FQNNGV. The CDR3 nucleotides read TGTGCCAGCAGCGGGACTAGCGGGAGGGCCGTCGCCGGGGAGCTGTTTTTT. Translation: CASSGTSGRAVAGELFF.

CDR3 in amino acids: CASSLGPRRGKNIQYF. CDR3 nucleotide sequence: TGTGCCAGCAGCTTAGGTCCCCGCAGGGGGAAAAACATTCAGTACTTC. This chain joins TRBV11-3 and TRBJ2-4; 7 bases align to TRBD1. This CDR3 comprises 16 residues. V was pared by 1 base and J by 4 bases, with 7 bases of the junction left unmatched. The germline CDR1 and CDR2 sequences are SGHNT and YENEEA.

The V call is TRBV5-1, the J call TRBJ1-1; D gene ambiguous. Trimming shortened V by 4 bases and J by 0 bases, and 10 bases separated the two germline ends. The germline gives CDR1 SGHRS, CDR2 YFSETQ. CDR3 length equals 14 residues. This CDR3 reads CASSESEMNTEAFF. CDR3 bases: TGCGCCAGCAGCGAATCGGAGATGAACACTGAAGCTTTCTTT.

The chain carries TRBV9 and TRBJ2-2; TRBD1 is a possible D gene (6 bases). Germline V gene lookup returns CDR1 SGDLS and CDR2 YYNGEE. This CDR3 comprises 16 residues. The V and J ends lost 3 bases and 3 bases respectively, with 15 bases between them. CDR3 nucleotides: TGTGCCAGCAGCGGGCATGGGTGGGGGCACACCGGGGAGCTGTTTTTT. Amino acid sequence: CASSGHGWGHTGELFF.

This clone was seen just once. The chain links TRBV10-1 to TRBJ1-1; maybe TRBD1 (5 bases). The V gene lost 3 bases and the J gene lost 0 bases, with 11 bases spanning the gap. This CDR3 has 15 residues. In germline, CDR1 is WNHNN, CDR2 SYGVQD (reference sequence). The CDR3 DNA is TGCGCCAGCAGTGACCCCAGGGAAGTGAACACTGAAGCTTTCTTT. Its translation: CASSDPREVNTEAFF.

V is TRBV7-6 and J is TRBJ2-5, with TRBD2 matching 14 bases. The germline gives CDR1 SGHVS, CDR2 FNYEAQ. V shed 5 bases and J 7 bases; nucleotides not matched to a gene: 15. The CDR3 runs to 18 residues. CDR3 loop: CASSRAGLAGALRGTQYF. CDR3 nucleotides: TGTGCCAGCAGCCGAGCGGGACTAGCGGGGGCGTTAAGGGGGACCCAGTACTTC.

About this clone: Other DNA sequences in the same sample also yield this CDR3. This chain uses TRBV5-4 with TRBJ1-1; D may be TRBD1 (5 bases). Germline V gives CDR1 SGHNT, CDR2 YYREEE (reference sequence). This CDR3 comprises 15 residues. V lost 4 bases and J 4 bases, leaving 17 bases between the germline ends. The CDR3 loop is CASSSGGTEGTEAFF. In DNA, the CDR3 is TGTGCCAGCAGCAGCGGGGGTACCGAGGGCACTGAAGCTTTCTTT.

The rearrangement uses TRBV29-1 and TRBJ2-7; 8 bases are a match to TRBD1. Trimming cost V 6 bases and J 6 bases; bases outside gene matches: 10. The CDR3 loop spans 13 amino acids. From germline, CDR1 is SQVTM and CDR2 ANQGSEA. CDR3 in amino acids: CSVLTGEEGEQYF. DNA for the CDR3: TGCAGCGTATTGACAGGGGAAGAGGGCGAGCAGTACTTC.

The gene calls are TRBV6-6 and TRBJ1-5; 7 nucleotides agree with TRBD1. Germline CDR1 is MNHNY and CDR2 is SVGAGI (reference sequence). V gave up 2 bases and J gave up 5 bases; unmatched junction bases: 6. This CDR3 contains 15 residues. The CDR3 loop is CASSYEGGVDQPQHF. The CDR3 DNA follows: TGTGCCAGCAGTTACGAAGGGGGCGTAGATCAGCCCCAGCATTTT.

The rearrangement links TRBV6-4 to TRBJ2-3, with 9 bases aligning to TRBD2. V lost 2 bases to trimming and J lost 4 bases; unmatched junction nucleotides: 7. CDR3 size: 16 residues. CDR1 and CDR2 (germline): MRHNA, SNTAGT. This CDR3 reads CASSDVAGDGADTQYF. CDR3 DNA: TGTGCCAGCAGTGACGTAGCGGGAGACGGGGCAGATACGCAGTATTTT.

The genes are TRBV9 and TRBJ2-7; maybe TRBD1 (5 bases). Germline values: CDR1 SGDLS, CDR2 YYNGEE. CDR3 length: 13 amino acids. Deletions cut 3 bases from V and 8 bases from J, with 15 bases between. The CDR3, as DNA: TGTGCCAGCAGCGAGGGGCCCGCAGGGAAGCAGTACTTC. The encoded protein is CASSEGPAGKQYF.

The chain links TRBV5-1 to TRBJ2-7, with TRBD1 matching over 9 bases. Per the germline V gene, CDR1 is SGHRS and CDR2 is YFSETQ. With 0 bases clipped from V and 6 bases from J, the junction kept 7 bases outside the gene matches. The length of the CDR3 is 15 residues. Here the CDR3 reads CASSLGDRAVPEQYF. CDR3 DNA sequence: TGCGCCAGCAGCTTGGGGGACAGGGCGGTTCCCGAGCAGTACTTC.

This clone appeared once. DNA of the CDR3: TGTGCCAGCAGTACGCAGGGATTCTATGGCTACACCTTC. It codes for CASSTQGFYGYTF. V and J are TRBV6-5 and TRBJ1-2; a weak D match, TRBD1 (5 bases). The ends were cut back, 5 bases at V and 4 bases at J, with 11 bases in the middle. Germline assignment: CDR1 MNHEY and CDR2 SVGAGI. The CDR3 is 13 residues long.

V usage is TRBV9 and J usage is TRBJ2-1, with TRBD2 identical over 8 bases. Trimming removed 4 bases from V and 9 bases from J; junction bases left unmatched: 18. Germline CDR1 is SGDLS and CDR2 is YYNGEE. The CDR3 length is 17 residues. The CDR3 reads CASSLGGGRSAKGEQFF. The CDR3 nucleotides are TGTGCCAGCAGCTTAGGAGGCGGGAGGAGCGCCAAGGGTGAGCAGTTCTTC.

The chain combines TRBV6-7 with TRBJ1-1, with D possibly being TRBD1 (6 bases). TRBV6-7 qualifies as an ORF whose function is uncertain. The V end was cut by 6 bases, the J end by 1 base, with 33 bases between. The CDR3 has 21 residues. CDR3 in DNA: TGTGCCAGCAGGAAGACTACGGGACATAGTAATATGAACAGACCGAACACTGAAGCTTTCTTT. Translated, it gives CASRKTTGHSNMNRPNTEAFF.

This chain joins TRBV27 and TRBJ1-5; D is ambiguous. The CDR3 totals 14 residues. The V gene lost 4 bases and the J gene lost 2 bases, with 9 bases spanning the gap. Per germline, CDR1 MNHEY and CDR2 SMNVEV (reference sequence). CDR3 DNA sequence: TGTGCCAGCAGTTACGGAGTGGGCAATCAGCCCCAGCATTTT. The encoded protein is CASSYGVGNQPQHF.

The gene calls are TRBV30 and TRBJ1-4, with D maybe TRBD1 (5 bases). CDR1 is GTSNPN, CDR2 SVGIG, per germline (reference sequence). This CDR3 has 13 residues. V was cut by 5 bases and J by 0 bases, with 7 bases left in between. CDR3: CAWSGATNEKLFF. Here the CDR3 DNA reads TGTGCCTGGTCGGGGGCAACTAATGAAAAACTGTTTTTT. Together with reference TRBV30 and TRBJ1-4, the CDR3 gives the full variable domain: SQTIHQWPATLVQPVGSPLSLECTVEGTSNPNLYWYRQAAGRGLQLLFYSVGIGQISSEVPQNLSASRPQDRQFILSSKKLLLSDSGFYLCAWSGATNEKLFFGSGTQLSVL.

The chain joins TRBV7-2 to TRBJ2-1; 12 bases align to TRBD2. J lost 8 bases, V lost 4 bases, and 15 bases had no gene match. Germline assignment: CDR1 SGHTA and CDR2 FQGNSA. The CDR3 consists of 18 residues. CDR3 nucleotide sequence: TGTGCCAGCAGCTACCGACCTGGACTAGCGGGGTTTGTAGATGAGCAGTTCTTC. Translating it yields CASSYRPGLAGFVDEQFF.

The chain uses TRBV7-2 and TRBJ1-5; D may be TRBD1 (5 bases). The CDR3 sequence is 15 residues long. Germline CDR1 SGHTA, CDR2 FQGNSA. Trimming took 4 bases from V and 4 from J, leaving 14 bases between them. CDR3 amino acids: CASSSSTGLNQPQHF. CDR3 sequence (DNA): TGTGCCAGCAGCTCCTCTACAGGCCTTAATCAGCCCCAGCATTTT. The full variable domain, completed using reference TRBV7-2 and TRBJ1-5, is GAGVSQSPSNKVTEKGKDVELRCDPISGHTALYWYRQSLGQGLEFLIYFQGNSAPDKSGLPSDRFSAERTGGSVSTLTIQRTQQEDSAVYLCASSSSTGLNQPQHFGDGTRLSIL.

About this clone itself: One junction end disagrees with the germline gene, perhaps due to a read error. The chain recombines TRBV7-9 with TRBJ2-7; D gene unclear. Germline loops: CDR1 SEHNR, CDR2 FQNEAQ (reference sequence). There are 12 residues in the CDR3. DNA for the CDR3: TGTTCCAGCAGCTTTGCAGCCTACGAGCAGTACTTC. Amino acid sequence: CSSSFAAYEQYF.

The chain is built from TRBV6-1 and TRBJ2-5; D call uncertain. The V gene's germline CDR1 is MNHNS and CDR2 SASEGT. The V end was cut by 3 bases, the J end by 0 bases, with 5 bases between. This CDR3 spans 13 amino acids. The CDR3 bases are TGTGCCAGCAGTGATACTTACCAAGAGACCCAGTACTTC. Protein sequence: CASSDTYQETQYF.

The chain joins TRBV6-1 to TRBJ1-1; possibly TRBD1 for D (5 bases). Deletions cut 6 bases from V and 4 bases from J, with 15 bases between. Per the germline V gene, CDR1 is MNHNS and CDR2 is SASEGT. The CDR3 consists of 14 residues. The CDR3 spells CASSAHAGGTEAFF. The CDR3 nucleotides are TGTGCCAGCAGCGCACATGCGGGGGGCACTGAAGCTTTCTTT.

The V gene is TRBV7-8, the J gene TRBJ2-3; 11 nucleotides align to TRBD2. V gave up 5 bases and J gave up 0 bases; unmatched junction bases: 4. Germline CDR1 is SGHVS and CDR2 is FQNEAQ. The CDR3 is 16 residues long. The CDR3 sequence is CASSLWTSGSTDTQYF. The CDR3, as DNA: TGTGCCAGCAGCCTATGGACTAGCGGGAGCACAGATACGCAGTATTTT. The variable domain in full, completed from reference TRBV7-8 and TRBJ2-3, reads GAGVSQSPRYKVAKRGQDVALRCDPISGHVSLFWYQQALGQGPEFLTYFQNEAQLDKSGLPSDRFFAERPEGSVSTLKIQRTQQEDSAVYLCASSLWTSGSTDTQYFGPGTRLTVL.